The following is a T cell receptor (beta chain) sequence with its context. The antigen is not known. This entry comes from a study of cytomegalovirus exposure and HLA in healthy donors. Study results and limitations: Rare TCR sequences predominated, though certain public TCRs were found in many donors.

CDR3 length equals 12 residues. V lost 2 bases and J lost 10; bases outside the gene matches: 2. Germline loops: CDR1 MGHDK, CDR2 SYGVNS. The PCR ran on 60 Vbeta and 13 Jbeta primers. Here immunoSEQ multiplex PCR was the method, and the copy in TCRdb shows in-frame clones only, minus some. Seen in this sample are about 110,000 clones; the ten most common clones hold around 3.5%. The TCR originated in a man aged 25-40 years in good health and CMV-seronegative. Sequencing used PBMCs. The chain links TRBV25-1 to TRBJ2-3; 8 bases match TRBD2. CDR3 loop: CASSEMGLAQYF. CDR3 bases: TGTGCCAGCAGTGAAATGGGACTAGCGCAGTATTTT.